These 25 T cell receptor beta chains originate from one sample sequenced in a study of T cell repertoires in ileal Crohn's disease. Measured with immunoSEQ multiplex PCR; TCRdb has only the in-frame clones, and not every one. Of tens of thousands of clones listed, about 81% are singletons. Material: ileal tissue. Every receptor here comes from an adult with Crohn's disease.

The V and J genes are TRBV7-2 and TRBJ2-1; 9 nucleotides align to TRBD1. Germline V CDR1 and CDR2: SGHTA, FQGNSA. The CDR3 totals 14 residues. Germline trimming cut 5 bases from V and 4 bases from J; bases unmatched to any gene: 3. CDR3 bases: TGTGCCAGCAGCCGGGGGACAGGGTACAATGAGCAGTTCTTC. Its protein is CASSRGTGYNEQFF.

The chain joins TRBV6-5 to TRBJ1-5; D is possibly TRBD1 (6 bases). The CDR3 length is 13 residues. The V end lost 2 bases, the J end lost 5 bases, and 7 bases lay between the germline ends. Germline assignment: CDR1 MNHEY and CDR2 SVGAGI. Written as DNA, the CDR3 is TGTGCCAGCAGTTACCGACAGGATCAGCCCCAGCATTTT. Residues: CASSYRQDQPQHF.

This chain connects TRBV28 to TRBJ1-1, with TRBD1 identical over 7 bases. V shed 6 bases, J shed 1 base, and the junction held 2 bases outside the gene matches. This CDR3 contains 13 residues. CDR1 MDHEN and CDR2 SYDVKM come from the germline V gene. Here the CDR3 reads CASRRTGNTEAFF. In nucleotides, the CDR3 is TGTGCCAGCAGACGGACAGGGAACACTGAAGCTTTCTTT. The variable domain in full, completed from reference TRBV28 and TRBJ1-1, reads DVKVTQSSRYLVKRTGEKVFLECVQDMDHENMFWYRQDPGLGLRLIYFSYDVKMKEKGDIPEGYSVSREKKERFSLILESASTNQTSMYLCASRRTGNTEAFFGQGTRLTVV.

This clone has a handful of counts. The chain links TRBV9 to TRBJ2-2; no firm D call. Trimming pared 4 bases from V and 6 bases from J, leaving 7 bases between. This CDR3 contains 12 residues. From germline, CDR1 is SGDLS and CDR2 YYNGEE. CDR3 residues: CASSSTSGELFF. The CDR3 bases are TGTGCCAGCAGCTCAACATCCGGGGAGCTGTTTTTT.

V gene TRBV6-5 combines with J gene TRBJ1-1; TRBD1 is a possible D gene (5 bases). Trimming stripped 9 bases from V and 3 bases from J, with 14 bases between. The CDR3 consists of 13 residues. Looked up from germline, CDR1 is MNHEY and CDR2 is SVGAGI. CDR3 nucleotide sequence: TGTGCCAGGACCAGGGCTTTGTACACTGAAGCTTTCTTT. Encoded protein: CARTRALYTEAFF.

This chain uses TRBV2 with TRBJ1-4; maybe TRBD1 (6 bases). V was cut by 1 base and J by 8 bases, with 11 bases left in between. The CDR3 totals 14 residues. CDR1 is SNHLY, CDR2 FYNNEI, per germline. For the CDR3, the DNA is TGTGCCAGCAGTGAAGGAGGGGACACCGAAAAACTGTTTTTT. Residues: CASSEGGDTEKLFF.

The chain employs TRBV18 and TRBJ1-1; D is ambiguous. Deletions cut 3 bases from V and 3 bases from J, with 8 bases between. The V gene's germline CDR1 is KGHSH and CDR2 LQKENI. The CDR3 length is 13 residues. The CDR3 DNA sequence: TGTGCCAGCTCACCCGCCGCGGACACTGAAGCTTTCTTT. Amino acid sequence: CASSPAADTEAFF. Drawing the rest from reference TRBV18 and TRBJ1-1, the complete variable domain is NAGVMQNPRHLVRRRGQEARLRCSPMKGHSHVYWYRQLPEEGLKFMVYLQKENIIDESGMPKERFSAEFPKEGPSILRIQQVVRGDSAAYFCASSPAADTEAFFGQGTRLTVV.

The rearrangement uses TRBV5-4 and TRBJ2-2, with D maybe TRBD2 (7 bases). The germline CDR1 and CDR2 sequences are SGHNT and YYREEE (reference sequence). The CDR3 is made up of 14 amino acids. Deletions cut 4 bases from V and 6 bases from J, with 13 bases between. Written as DNA, the CDR3 is TGTGCCAGCAGCCTAGGGGGGGGCCCCGGGGAGCTGTTTTTT. This sequence encodes CASSLGGGPGELFF.

The rearrangement links TRBV4-1 to TRBJ2-7; 9 bases line up with TRBD2. There are 15 residues in the CDR3. Per the germline V gene, CDR1 is MGHRA and CDR2 is YSYEKL. V was clipped by 1 base and J by 4 bases; unmatched bases: 5. The CDR3, as DNA: TGCGCCAGCAGCCAAGGGGCGGGGGGGCCGTACGAGCAGTACTTC. Its protein is CASSQGAGGPYEQYF.

The chain couples TRBV7-3 to TRBJ1-2; tentative D call: TRBD1 (5 bases). Germline values: CDR1 SGHTA, CDR2 FQGTGA. V lost 3 bases and J lost 6, with 5 bases in between. The CDR3 totals 11 residues. This chain's CDR3 is CASSFRDGYTF. CDR3 nucleotides: TGTGCCAGCAGCTTCAGGGATGGCTACACCTTC.

The chain is built from TRBV7-2 and TRBJ1-1, with D unresolved. CDR3 length: 11 residues. Germline CDR1 is SGHTA and CDR2 is FQGNSA. V gave up 5 bases and J gave up 8 bases, with 9 bases separating them. The CDR3 DNA reads as TGTGCCAGCAGCCAATATCTAGAAGCTTTCTTT. Translating it yields CASSQYLEAFF. Full variable domain (remainder filled in from reference TRBV7-2 and TRBJ1-1): GAGVSQSPSNKVTEKGKDVELRCDPISGHTALYWYRQSLGQGLEFLIYFQGNSAPDKSGLPSDRFSAERTGGSVSTLTIQRTQQEDSAVYLCASSQYLEAFFGQGTRLTVV.

This sequence joins TRBV2 and TRBJ2-3; 9 bases map to TRBD1. Trimming took 6 bases from V and 0 from J; bases not matched to a gene: 4. This CDR3 is built from 15 residues. The germline V gene has CDR1 SNHLY and CDR2 FYNNEI. The CDR3 reads CASRGTGQSTDTQYF. Here the CDR3 DNA reads TGTGCCAGCAGGGGGACAGGGCAAAGCACAGATACGCAGTATTTT. The entire variable domain, with the rest obtained from reference TRBV2 and TRBJ2-3, is as follows: EPEVTQTPSHQVTQMGQEVILRCVPISNHLYFYWYRQILGQKVEFLVSFYNNEISEKSEIFDDQFSVERPDGSNFTLKIRSTKLEDSAMYFCASRGTGQSTDTQYFGPGTRLTVL.

This chain connects TRBV7-2 to TRBJ2-5; 7 bases fit TRBD2. Germline CDR1 reads SGHTA; CDR2 reads FQGNSA. V lost 1 base and J lost 2; bases outside the gene matches: 4. This CDR3 contains 15 residues. This chain's CDR3 is CASSLGPGLQETQYF. CDR3 sequence (DNA): TGTGCCAGCAGCTTAGGGCCGGGACTACAAGAGACCCAGTACTTC. The full variable domain, with the rest looked up from reference TRBV7-2 and TRBJ2-5, is GAGVSQSPSNKVTEKGKDVELRCDPISGHTALYWYRQSLGQGLEFLIYFQGNSAPDKSGLPSDRFSAERTGGSVSTLTIQRTQQEDSAVYLCASSLGPGLQETQYFGPGTRLLVL.

This clone showed up just once. This rearrangement joins TRBV2 to TRBJ1-3, with TRBD1 identical over 7 bases. Germline V gene sequence: CDR1 SNHLY, CDR2 FYNNEI. The CDR3 extends over 14 amino acids. The trim removed 4 bases at V and 6 bases at J, leaving 6 bases unmatched. This CDR3 reads CASSVQGLSNTIYF. As DNA, the CDR3 is TGTGCCAGCAGTGTACAGGGGCTTTCAAACACCATATATTTT.

V and J are TRBV7-2 and TRBJ1-2, with 9 bases that match TRBD1. The CDR3 runs to 14 residues. J lost 5 bases, V lost 5 bases, and 6 bases had no gene match. CDR1 and CDR2 (germline): SGHTA, FQGNSA. CDR3 residues: CASSRPGQGYGYTF. DNA for the CDR3: TGTGCCAGCAGCAGACCGGGACAGGGATATGGCTACACCTTC.

This clone occurred once. This chain connects TRBV20-1 to TRBJ2-1; D perhaps matches TRBD1 (5 bases). Germline CDR1 and CDR2: DFQATT and SNEGSKA (reference sequence). The V gene lost 0 bases and the J gene lost 10 bases, with 7 bases spanning the gap. CDR3 length: 11 amino acids. For the CDR3, the DNA is TGCAGTGCTAGAGATTACAGGGAGCAGTTCTTC. Translation: CSARDYREQFF.

This sequence joins TRBV6-6 and TRBJ1-1; 8 bases map to TRBD1. The junction had 4 bases not matched to a gene; V was cut back by 8 bases and J by 5 bases. The CDR3 is 12 amino acids. Germline lookup yields CDR1 MNHNY and CDR2 SVGAGI (reference sequence). This chain's CDR3 is CASQGARTEAFF. CDR3 bases: TGTGCCAGCCAGGGGGCTCGGACTGAAGCTTTCTTT.

The rearrangement links TRBV16 to TRBJ1-1, with TRBD1 as a possible D gene (6 bases). This CDR3 spans 14 amino acids. Trimming took off 2 bases at V and 7 bases at J, with 14 bases between the two ends. Looked up from germline, CDR1 is KGHSY and CDR2 is FQNENV. CDR3 protein: CASSQLRGGNEAFF. The DNA for the CDR3 is TGTGCCAGCAGCCAACTACGAGGGGGAAATGAAGCTTTCTTT. Drawing the rest from reference TRBV16 and TRBJ1-1, the complete variable domain is GEEVAQTPKHLVRGEGQKAKLYCAPIKGHSYVFWYQQVLKNEFKFLISFQNENVFDETGMPKERFSAKCLPNSPCSLEIQATKLEDSAVYFCASSQLRGGNEAFFGQGTRLTVV.

The chain recombines TRBV5-1 with TRBJ2-3, with TRBD2 matching 10 bases. V gave up 5 bases and J gave up 2 bases; unmatched junction bases: 5. This CDR3 comprises 15 residues. Germline loops: CDR1 SGHRS, CDR2 YFSETQ. Written as DNA, the CDR3 is TGCGCCAGCAGGGTACTAGCGGGAACCACAGATACGCAGTATTTT. It codes for CASRVLAGTTDTQYF.

In DNA, the CDR3 is TGTGCCAGCAGCCAGGACAGACTCGCCTACGAGCAGTACTTC. It yields the protein CASSQDRLAYEQYF. This chain links TRBV6-1 with TRBJ2-7; TRBD1 might be the D (6 bases). The CDR3 consists of 14 residues. Trimming cost V 6 bases and J 2 bases, with 14 bases left between them. Germline V lookup: CDR1 MNHNS, CDR2 SASEGT.

This clone was seen a few times. This chain uses TRBV2 with TRBJ2-5; 7 bases line up with TRBD1. CDR1 and CDR2 (germline): SNHLY, FYNNEI. The CDR3 contains 11 residues. The V segment lost 9 bases and the J segment 2 bases; nucleotides outside the gene matches: 0. As DNA, the CDR3 is TGTGCCAGGGGACAGCAAGAGACCCAGTACTTC. Its protein product is CARGQQETQYF.

The CDR3 here is CASSLGLAGDGEQYF. DNA for the CDR3: TGTGCCAGCAGCTTAGGGCTAGCGGGGGATGGCGAGCAGTACTTC. The chain combines TRBV7-6 with TRBJ2-7; 10 bases align to TRBD2. This CDR3 has 15 amino acids. J lost 6 bases, V lost 1 base, and 6 bases had no gene match. Per germline, CDR1 SGHVS and CDR2 FNYEAQ.

This clone appeared a few times. The chain combines TRBV10-3 with TRBJ1-6; weak D call: TRBD1 (6 bases). Germline values: CDR1 ENHRY, CDR2 SYGVKD. CDR3 size: 16 residues. Trimming removed 4 bases from V and 7 bases from J, with 17 bases in between. The CDR3 loop reads CAISGGGGVNNSPLHF. In nucleotides, the CDR3 is TGTGCCATCAGTGGGGGAGGGGGGGTTAACAATTCACCCCTCCACTTT.

The chain couples TRBV6-5 to TRBJ1-6, with D possibly TRBD1 on 6 matching bases. Trimming cost V 6 bases and J 8 bases, with 14 bases left between them. Germline CDR1 and CDR2: MNHEY and SVGAGI. The CDR3 spans 14 residues. CDR3 sequence reads: CASRGGARDSPLHF. The CDR3 bases are TGTGCCAGCAGGGGGGGGGCGCGAGATTCACCCCTCCACTTT.

This clone was seen just once. This chain joins TRBV6-5 and TRBJ2-1; TRBD2 matches at 11 bases. Germline trimming cut 2 bases from V and 6 bases from J; bases unmatched to any gene: 3. CDR1 and CDR2 (germline): MNHEY, SVGAGI. The CDR3 runs to 15 residues. CDR3 amino acids: CASSYPGLAGNEQFF. CDR3 bases: TGTGCCAGCAGTTACCCTGGACTAGCGGGCAATGAGCAGTTCTTC.